These T cell receptor beta chains were read from a single sample in a study of T cell repertoires in cytomegalovirus infection. MiXCR was run by TCRdb on the reads, yielding one entry per CDR3 protein. The sample contains around 170,000 distinct CDR3 sequences, around 15% of which appear only once. Sequencing used PBMCs. These receptor sequences come from a human donor in good health (CMV status not recorded). Some clones in this sample may be carry-over from other donors' samples. Both conserved end residues are part of each CDR3. The order of the fields is J gene, V gene, D gene, clone size, CDR3 protein, CDR3 DNA. A D gene is named only where the DNA matches it firmly. Some rows have no size entry. The others give once, few or many, or a class for an expanded clone.

>TRBJ2-2|TRBV5-6|NA|NA
CASTGDFTGELFF
TGTGCCAGCACAGGGGACTTCACCGGGGAGCTGTTTTTT
>TRBJ1-5|TRBV28|NA|few
CASRIEPNQPQHF
TGTGCCAGCAGAATCGAACCAAATCAGCCCCAGCATTTT
>TRBJ1-1|TRBV5-6|NA|many
CASSPNLRGRGNTEAFF
TGTGCCAGCAGCCCGAATCTCAGGGGTCGAGGGAACACTGAAGCTTTCTTT
>TRBJ2-7|TRBV5-5|TRBD2|few
CASSLGLAVGYEQYF
TGTGCCAGCAGCTTGGGGCTAGCGGTAGGATACGAGCAGTACTTC
>TRBJ1-2|TRBV12-3/TRBV12-4|TRBD1|many
CASSLTADRGGGYTF
TGTGCCAGCAGTTTAACCGCCGACAGGGGCGGTGGCTACACCTTC
>TRBJ1-1|TRBV6-5|NA|few
CASSWGDRPEAFF
TGTGCCAGCAGTTGGGGCGACAGGCCTGAAGCTTTCTTT
>TRBJ2-1|TRBV6-1|NA|many
CASSEAPQNEQFF
TGTGCCAGCAGTGAAGCGCCGCAGAATGAGCAGTTCTTC
>TRBJ2-5|TRBV12-5|NA|NA
CASAPMGRTQETQYF
TGTGCTAGTGCCCCAATGGGGCGAACACAAGAGACCCAGTACTTC
>TRBJ2-3|TRBV29-1|NA|few
CSVEDPRGESPDTQYF
TGCAGCGTTGAAGATCCGCGGGGCGAGTCCCCAGATACGCAGTATTTT
>TRBJ2-1|TRBV29-1|NA|few
CSVEPVYNEQFF
TGCAGCGTTGAACCGGTCTACAATGAGCAGTTCTTC
>TRBJ2-2|TRBV6-2/TRBV6-3|TRBD1|many
CASSYGIPRGWLFF
TGTGCCAGCAGTTATGGAATCCCCAGGGGGTGGCTGTTTTTT
>TRBJ1-2|TRBV6-1|NA|few
CASSESPGAGYGYTF
TGTGCCAGCAGTGAATCACCGGGGGCCGGCTATGGCTACACCTTC
>TRBJ2-3|TRBV10-3|NA|few
CAISETGGTYTQYF
TGTGCCATCAGTGAGACGGGGGGCACATATACGCAGTATTTT
>TRBJ2-7|TRBV25-1|TRBD2|NA
CASSGRASGSSEQYF
TGTGCCAGCAGTGGTCGGGCTAGCGGGAGTAGCGAGCAGTACTTC
>TRBJ2-7|TRBV7-8|NA|many
CASSVATGKINYEQYF
TGTGCCAGCAGCGTGGCGACGGGAAAGATAAACTACGAGCAGTACTTC
>TRBJ2-7|TRBV20-1|TRBD2|NA
CSASGAGDEQYF
TGCAGTGCTAGCGGGGCGGGGGACGAGCAGTACTTC
>TRBJ1-2|TRBV29-1|NA|NA
CSSPGGLGGYTF
TGCAGCTCCCCGGGCGGGCTGGGGGGCTACACCTTC
>TRBJ1-5|TRBV20-1|NA|few
CSASQAGQPQHF
TGCAGTGCTAGCCAGGCGGGTCAGCCCCAGCATTTT
>TRBJ2-7|TRBV29-1|TRBD2|NA
CSVDGLGSGEQYF
TGCAGCGTCGACGGACTAGGATCGGGGGAGCAGTACTTC
>TRBJ1-5|TRBV7-6|NA|many
CASSLRSNQPQHF
TGTGCCAGCAGCTTGCGTAGCAATCAGCCCCAGCATTTT
>TRBJ2-7|TRBV20-1|TRBD2|NA
CSARDLASGDYEQYF
TGCAGTGCTAGAGATCTGGCTAGCGGGGACTACGAGCAGTACTTC
>TRBJ1-1|TRBV29-1|NA|many
CSVDGGTNTEAFF
TGCAGCGTTGACGGGGGGACGAACACTGAAGCTTTCTTT
>TRBJ1-1|TRBV14|NA|few
CASSLKQGPTGAFF
TGTGCCAGCAGCCTGAAACAGGGTCCAACGGGAGCTTTCTTT
>TRBJ2-4|TRBV20-1|TRBD2|few
CSSLELAGGRSIQYF
TGCAGTTCATTGGAGCTAGCGGGAGGGAGGAGCATTCAGTACTTC
>TRBJ1-5|TRBV15|TRBD1|many
CATSSWTGNQPQHF
TGTGCCACCAGCTCTTGGACAGGGAATCAGCCCCAGCATTTT
>TRBJ2-7|TRBV29-1|TRBD2|few
CSVEISGSPYEQYF
TGCAGCGTTGAGATAAGCGGGAGTCCCTACGAGCAGTACTTC
>TRBJ2-3|TRBV7-2|TRBD2|many
CASSRASGRLSDTQYF
TGTGCCAGCAGCCGAGCTAGCGGGAGGTTGTCAGATACGCAGTATTTT
>TRBJ2-1|TRBV11-1|TRBD1|few
CASSASGTGGYNEQFF
TGTGCCAGCAGCGCCTCCGGGACAGGGGGCTACAATGAGCAGTTCTTC
>TRBJ1-4|TRBV7-2|NA|many
CATRPKNRVNGEKLFF
TGTGCCACCAGACCCAAAAATAGAGTGAATGGTGAAAAACTGTTTTTT
>TRBJ1-5|TRBV5-8|TRBD1|many
CASSTGVHQPQHF
TGTGCCAGCAGCACAGGGGTTCATCAGCCCCAGCATTTT
>TRBJ1-5|TRBV7-8|NA|many
CASSPETTNQPQHF
TGTGCCAGCAGCCCCGAGACGACCAATCAGCCCCAGCATTTT
>TRBJ2-3|TRBV6-4|NA|once
CASSDSVGGYTDTQYF
TGTGCCAGCAGTGACTCGGTGGGGGGCTACACAGATACGCAGTATTTT
>TRBJ2-2|TRBV11-3|TRBD1|few
CASSLMGQANTGELFF
TGTGCCAGCAGCCTAATGGGACAGGCGAACACCGGGGAGCTGTTTTTT
>TRBJ1-2|TRBV12-3/TRBV12-4|NA|few
CASSVEGGRGGYTF
TGTGCCAGCAGCGTGGAGGGGGGGCGAGGTGGCTACACCTTC
>TRBJ1-2|TRBV29-1|NA|NA
CSSGSRYGYTF
TGCAGTTCCGGATCCAGATATGGCTACACCTTC
>TRBJ2-2|TRBV12-3/TRBV12-4|NA|few
CASSTPGPVGDANTGELFF
TGTGCCAGCAGTACTCCGGGACCGGTAGGAGACGCGAACACCGGGGAGCTGTTTTTT
>TRBJ2-3|TRBV7-9|NA|many
CASSLNVGKATDTQYF
TGTGCCAGCAGCTTAAACGTCGGGAAGGCTACAGATACGCAGTATTTT
>TRBJ2-5|TRBV7-9|NA|NA
CASSNKPRETQYF
TGTGCCAGCAGCAACAAACCACGGGAGACCCAGTACTTC
>TRBJ2-1|TRBV12-3/TRBV12-4|NA|NA
CASSHPSSASSYNEQFF
TGTGCCAGCAGTCATCCTTCTAGCGCAAGCTCCTACAATGAGCAGTTCTTC
>TRBJ2-5|TRBV2|TRBD1|many
CASSVQGQGGTQYF
TGTGCCAGCAGTGTGCAAGGACAGGGAGGGACCCAGTACTTC
>TRBJ1-5|TRBV28|TRBD1|NA
CASTRYRGRGNQPQHF
TGTGCCAGCACCCGATACAGGGGGAGAGGCAATCAGCCCCAGCATTTT
>TRBJ1-2|TRBV4-3|NA|NA
CASSQADAANYGYTF
TGCGCCAGCAGCCAAGCGGACGCCGCTAACTATGGCTACACCTTC
>TRBJ1-1|TRBV29-1|NA|NA
CSALGSPTEAFF
TGCAGCGCCCTTGGGTCTCCCACTGAAGCTTTCTTT
>TRBJ2-7|TRBV7-2|NA|many
CASSSRTAAYEQYF
TGTGCCAGCAGTTCGCGGACAGCTGCCTACGAGCAGTACTTC
>TRBJ2-7|TRBV15|TRBD1|NA
CATSRDRGQGAHYEQYF
TGTGCCACCAGCAGAGATAGGGGACAGGGGGCACACTACGAGCAGTACTTC